This T cell receptor beta chain was sequenced for a study of blood T cell repertoires in COVID-19. This clone was seen a handful of times. Clinical histories supplied by participants themselves formed the basis of cohort assignment. The protocol was immunoSEQ multiplex PCR, while the TCRdb copy is restricted to in-frame clones and leaves out a portion. The profile shows around 420,000 clones, over 75% of them singletons. Specimen: PBMCs or T cells enriched from blood (not recorded which). This receptor was identified in a woman aged 40-49 years with acute COVID-19.

This CDR3 is CASSPGQGGLVNYGYTF. DNA of the CDR3: TGCGCCAGCAGCCCTGGACAGGGTGGTCTCGTTAACTATGGCTACACCTTC. The genes are TRBV5-1 and TRBJ1-2, with 8 bases identical to TRBD1. The germline CDR1 and CDR2 sequences are SGHRS and YFSETQ. The CDR3 length is 17 residues. V dropped 4 bases and J dropped 1; count of bases not matched to a gene: 12.